This T cell receptor beta chain is drawn from a study of cytomegalovirus exposure and HLA in healthy donors. Findings of the study overall: Overall, approximately 150 TCR beta chains were annotated as cytomegalovirus-associated. Reported performance of the classifier showed diagnosis of cytomegalovirus status with high specificity and sensitivity. In a later analysis, CMV-associated beta chains were mostly HLA-associated, it appeared.

PCR involved 60 Vbeta and 13 Jbeta primers. Assay used: immunoSEQ multiplex PCR; TCRdb lists only in-frame clones, some missing. The table includes tens of thousands of clones, over 70% detected once. On this clone: Its antigen is currently unknown.

CDR3 length equals 15 residues. The germline CDR1 and CDR2 sequences are KGHSH and LQKENI. V dropped 3 bases and J dropped 7 bases, with 13 bases sitting between them. The specimen was PBMCs. The sequence was collected from a woman between 45 and 65 years old in good health and CMV-seropositive. The chain employs TRBV18 and TRBJ1-6; TRBD1 is a possible D gene (6 bases). The CDR3: CASSPLQGENSPLHF. In nucleotides, the CDR3 is TGTGCCAGCTCACCCTTACAGGGCGAAAATTCACCCCTCCACTTT.